These 32 T cell receptor beta chains came from one sample sequenced in a study of T cell responses to AZD1222 COVID-19 vaccine. The assay was immunoSEQ multiplex PCR, and TCRdb's table has in-frame clones only and misses some. The table has 85,000 to 110,000 clones, approximately 88% seen once. The sample in question was peripheral blood, obtained on day 0 of AZD1222 vaccination. These receptors came from an adult in good health.

The CDR3 coding sequence is TGTGCCAGCAGCTTAGAGGCAGGGGATAGCAATGAGCAGTTCTTC. Translated: CASSLEAGDSNEQFF. The chain carries TRBV7-2 and TRBJ2-1, with D tentatively TRBD1 (6 bases). CDR1 is SGHTA, CDR2 FQGNSA, per germline. The V gene lost 1 base and the J gene lost 6 bases, with 13 bases spanning the gap. The CDR3 sequence is 15 residues long.

The chain joins TRBV18 to TRBJ1-5; D gene ambiguous. The CDR3 consists of 16 residues. CDR1 and CDR2 from the germline V gene are KGHSH and LQKENI. V was trimmed by 6 bases and J by 1 base, leaving 16 bases between them. The DNA of the CDR3 is TGTGCCAGCTCGCCTACAAGGCTTTTGAGCAATCAGCCCCAGCATTTT. This encodes CASSPTRLLSNQPQHF.

The gene calls are TRBV25-1 and TRBJ2-7, with D tentatively TRBD1 or TRBD2 (6 bases each). Trimming shortened V by 2 bases and J by 5 bases, and 13 bases separated the two germline ends. CDR1 and CDR2 (germline): MGHDK, SYGVNS. This CDR3 comprises 14 residues. CDR3 loop: CASSERGDNHEQYF. CDR3 nucleotide sequence: TGTGCCAGCAGTGAAAGGGGGGACAACCACGAGCAGTACTTC.

CDR3 bases: TGTGCCAGCAGCGGGACAGGGTACTATTCTGGAAACACCATATATTTT. Translation: CASSGTGYYSGNTIYF. V and J are TRBV28 and TRBJ1-3; 9 bases map to TRBD1. Losses at the gene ends were 6 bases for V and 1 base for J; bases not matched to a gene: 7. The CDR3 contains 16 residues. Germline CDR1 MDHEN, CDR2 SYDVKM.

J is TRBJ1-1 and V is TRBV19, with D hard to call. The ends were cut back, 11 bases at V and 0 bases at J, with 13 bases in the middle. The CDR3 totals 13 residues. Per the germline V gene, CDR1 is LNHDA and CDR2 is SQIVND (reference sequence). CDR3 nucleotide sequence: TGTGCCGTCAAGAGGCAATTGAACACTGAAGCTTTCTTT. Translating it yields CAVKRQLNTEAFF.

V usage is TRBV15 and J usage is TRBJ1-4; TRBD1 matches 7 bases. The ends lost 3 bases at V and 8 bases at J; junction bases unmatched: 6. The CDR3 runs to 14 residues. The germline CDR1 and CDR2 sequences are LNHNV and YYDKDF (reference sequence). This chain's CDR3 is CATSRDRSWEKLFF. The CDR3 DNA is TGTGCCACCAGCAGGGACAGGAGTTGGGAAAAACTGTTTTTT.

The chain joins TRBV9 to TRBJ1-6, with a weak D call TRBD1 (5 bases). Deletions cut 3 bases from V and 9 bases from J, with 25 bases between. Germline V gene sequence: CDR1 SGDLS, CDR2 YYNGEE. This CDR3 is built from 18 residues. The CDR3 DNA is TGTGCCAGCAGCGGGACAATCACCTCCGGGCGTATTATTTCACCCCTCCACTTT. As protein: CASSGTITSGRIISPLHF. Complete variable domain (other parts from reference TRBV9 and TRBJ1-6): DSGVTQTPKHLITATGQRVTLRCSPRSGDLSVYWYQQSLDQGLQFLIQYYNGEERAKGNILERFSAQQFPDLHSELNLSSLELGDSALYFCASSGTITSGRIISPLHFGNGTRLTVT.

The chain is built from TRBV29-1 and TRBJ1-2; TRBD1 agrees at 7 bases. V gave up 7 bases and J gave up 4 bases; unmatched junction bases: 9. The V gene's germline CDR1 is SQVTM and CDR2 ANQGSEA. The CDR3 covers 13 residues. CDR3 bases: TGCAGCGGCCTACAGGGGATTGGCTATGGCTACACCTTC. This sequence encodes CSGLQGIGYGYTF. The variable domain in full, with the rest retrieved from reference TRBV29-1 and TRBJ1-2, is SAVISQKPSRDICQRGTSLTIQCQVDSQVTMMFWYRQQPGQSLTLIATANQGSEATYESGFVIDKFPISRPNLTFSTLTVSNMSPEDSSIYLCSGLQGIGYGYTFGSGTRLTVV.

The CDR3 DNA sequence: TGTGCCAGCAGCTATCCGGGACAGGGGATTATCGGCTACACCTTC. This translates into CASSYPGQGIIGYTF. The V gene is TRBV3-1 (or the pseudogene TRBV3-2), the J gene TRBJ1-2; TRBD1 aligns across 10 bases. V lost 5 bases to trimming and J lost 8 bases; unmatched junction nucleotides: 11. The germline V gene encodes CDR1 LGHDT and CDR2 YNNKEL (reference sequence). This CDR3 has 15 residues.

The chain couples TRBV29-1 to TRBJ1-1, with D tentatively TRBD1 (5 bases). The germline V gene has CDR1 SQVTM and CDR2 ANQGSEA. With 6 bases removed from V and 2 bases from J, the gap between germline ends came to 16 bases. The CDR3 covers 14 residues. CDR3 residues: CSVHKFTGNTEAFF. The CDR3 DNA reads as TGCAGCGTCCACAAGTTTACAGGTAACACTGAAGCTTTCTTT.

CDR3 coding DNA: TGTGCCAGCAGCCTCATCGATGAGACCCAGTACTTC. Protein: CASSLIDETQYF. This chain connects TRBV7-2 to TRBJ2-5, with no clear D. The CDR3 runs to 12 residues. Trimming took off 5 bases at V and 5 bases at J, with 9 bases between the two ends. Germline V CDR1 and CDR2: SGHTA, FQGNSA.

The DNA for the CDR3 is TGTGCCATCAGTGAGGGGAGTGGCTACACCTTC. This translates into CAISEGSGYTF. The chain employs TRBV10-3 and TRBJ1-2; D call uncertain. The V end lost 2 bases, the J end lost 7 bases, and 5 bases lay between the germline ends. Germline assignment: CDR1 ENHRY and CDR2 SYGVKD. This CDR3 has 11 residues.

CDR3 bases: TGTGCCAGCCATAGGGAGACCCAGTACTTC. Translated, it gives CASHRETQYF. The V call is TRBV6-5, the J call TRBJ2-5; unclear D gene. Germline CDR1 is MNHEY and CDR2 is SVGAGI. The V end lost 8 bases, the J end lost 5 bases, and 6 bases lay between the germline ends. The CDR3 contains 10 residues.

This chain uses TRBV19 with TRBJ1-3; D gene ambiguous. Trimming took off 6 bases at V and 6 bases at J, with 9 bases between the two ends. This CDR3 region has 12 residues. Looked up from germline, CDR1 is LNHDA and CDR2 is SQIVND (reference sequence). CDR3 loop: CASRHESNTIYF. As DNA, the CDR3 is TGTGCCAGTAGACATGAGTCAAACACCATATATTTT.

The rearrangement links TRBV24-1 to TRBJ2-6; 7 bases fit TRBD1. Trimming at V came to 11 bases and at J to 3 bases, leaving 9 bases not matched to a gene. The CDR3 totals 15 residues. Per the germline V gene, CDR1 is KGHDR and CDR2 is SFDVKD. CDR3 sequence: CAIGYTGVGANVLTF. The CDR3 DNA is TGTGCCATCGGATATACAGGGGTTGGGGCCAACGTCCTGACTTTC.

The J gene is TRBJ2-3, the V gene TRBV5-1; D is possibly TRBD1 (6 bases). The V gene's germline CDR1 is SGHRS and CDR2 YFSETQ. This CDR3 region has 16 residues. V lost 1 base and J 0 bases, leaving 12 bases between the germline ends. CDR3 nucleotide sequence: TGCGCCAGCAGCTTGAGGGGGACCGCTAGCACAGATACGCAGTATTTT. It codes for CASSLRGTASTDTQYF.

This clone showed up just once. A junction boundary mismatches the germline segment, possibly from a read error. The chain links TRBV2 to TRBJ1-5; D unclear. The germline V gene has CDR1 SNHLY and CDR2 FYNNEI. This CDR3 is 18 amino acids long. The CDR3 bases are TGTGCCAGCAGCGAAGGTGGTAGTTTGGGGAATAGCAATCAGCCCCAGCATTTT. Its translation: CASSEGGSLGNSNQPQHF.

The V and J genes are TRBV4-3 and TRBJ1-6; a possible D gene is TRBD1 (5 bases). The V and J ends lost 0 bases and 5 bases respectively, with 8 bases between them. The CDR3 extends over 15 amino acids. CDR1 and CDR2 from the germline V gene are LGHNA and YSLEER. This CDR3 is CASSQDRENNSPLHF. In DNA form, the CDR3 reads TGCGCCAGCAGCCAAGACAGGGAAAATAATTCACCCCTCCACTTT.

CDR3 residues: CASSLGRQDTQYF. The CDR3 DNA follows: TGTGCCAGCAGCTTAGGCCGGCAGGACACGCAGTATTTT. The chain couples TRBV13 to TRBJ2-3; D not certain. Trimming removed 0 bases at V and 9 bases at J, with 10 bases between. The length of the CDR3 is 13 residues. From germline, CDR1 is PRHDT and CDR2 FYEKMQ (reference sequence).

This clone was seen a few times. The rearrangement joins TRBV14 to TRBJ1-1; no reliable D call. The CDR3 has 14 residues. V lost 3 bases to trimming and J lost 0 bases, with 8 bases between them. Germline loops: CDR1 SGHDN, CDR2 FVKESK. CDR3 loop: CASSHTEMNTEAFF. Here the CDR3 DNA reads TGTGCCAGCAGCCACACAGAAATGAACACTGAAGCTTTCTTT.

The chain is built from TRBV7-8 and TRBJ2-7; TRBD1 matches at 10 bases. Germline V gene sequence: CDR1 SGHVS, CDR2 FQNEAQ. After removal of 5 bases from V and 5 bases from J, the junction contained 9 bases not matched to a gene. This CDR3 spans 15 amino acids. This CDR3 reads CASSPSLGQGDEQYF. For the CDR3, the DNA is TGTGCCAGCAGCCCGAGCCTCGGACAGGGGGACGAGCAGTACTTC.

The rearrangement links TRBV24-1 to TRBJ2-1; D unclear. The germline CDR1 and CDR2 sequences are KGHDR and SFDVKD. This CDR3 has 13 amino acids. V was pared by 1 base and J by 9 bases, with 9 bases between. The CDR3 reads CATSDFPLGEQFF. In nucleotides, the CDR3 is TGTGCCACCAGTGATTTCCCCCTAGGTGAGCAGTTCTTC.

The J gene is TRBJ2-7, the V gene TRBV7-2, with 9 nucleotides matching TRBD2. The CDR3 extends over 16 amino acids. Germline CDR1 SGHTA, CDR2 FQGNSA. With V trimmed by 5 bases and J by 5 bases, 13 bases remained unmatched. The CDR3 reads CASSERGLAGRDEQYF. CDR3 nucleotide sequence: TGTGCCAGCAGCGAGCGGGGACTAGCCGGGAGGGACGAGCAGTACTTC. The whole variable domain, filled in from reference TRBV7-2 and TRBJ2-7, reads GAGVSQSPSNKVTEKGKDVELRCDPISGHTALYWYRQSLGQGLEFLIYFQGNSAPDKSGLPSDRFSAERTGGSVSTLTIQRTQQEDSAVYLCASSERGLAGRDEQYFGPGTRLTVT.

This rearrangement joins TRBV3-1 (or the pseudogene TRBV3-2) to TRBJ2-7; TRBD1 aligns across 9 bases. The CDR3 runs 16 residues. CDR1 and CDR2 from the germline V gene are LGHDT and YNNKEL (reference sequence). Unmatched junction bases numbered 8, after V lost 2 bases and J lost 3 bases. This CDR3 is CASSQRPGTGLYEQYF. In DNA, the CDR3 is TGTGCCAGCAGCCAACGTCCCGGGACAGGGCTCTACGAGCAGTACTTC.

This sequence joins TRBV2 and TRBJ2-4; 7 bases map to TRBD1. Trimming took 7 bases from V and 9 from J; bases not matched to a gene: 12. Germline V gives CDR1 SNHLY, CDR2 FYNNEI. The CDR3 loop spans 14 amino acids. This CDR3 reads CASTLGEGGVIQYF. CDR3 nucleotide sequence: TGTGCCAGCACCCTTGGGGAAGGGGGCGTCATTCAGTACTTC.

J is TRBJ1-1 and V is TRBV7-9; 7 bases line up with TRBD1. V lost 6 bases and J lost 8; bases outside the gene matches: 9. This CDR3 comprises 13 residues. Germline-derived CDR1 and CDR2 are SEHNR and FQNEAQ (reference sequence). CDR3 protein: CASSYSGGKEAFF. CDR3 coding DNA: TGTGCCAGCAGTTACTCAGGGGGGAAGGAAGCTTTCTTT.

This clone is a singleton in its sample. The rearrangement links TRBV7-9 to TRBJ2-7; 7 bases are shared with TRBD2. Germline trimming cut 5 bases from V and 0 bases from J; bases unmatched to any gene: 4. Germline CDR1 SEHNR, CDR2 FQNEAQ (reference sequence). This CDR3 region has 14 residues. The CDR3 nucleotides are TGTGCCAGCAGCCCCGGACTAGTCTCCTACGAGCAGTACTTC. This translates into CASSPGLVSYEQYF.

The chain carries TRBV6-5 and TRBJ2-7; no clear D gene. V dropped 4 bases and J dropped 5 bases, with 12 bases sitting between them. The germline gives CDR1 MNHEY, CDR2 SVGAGI. CDR3 length: 13 amino acids. CDR3 sequence: CASSSQRWDEQYF. The DNA of the CDR3 is TGTGCCAGCAGTTCCCAAAGGTGGGACGAGCAGTACTTC.

In this sample, this clone turned up once. Here the CDR3 DNA reads TGTGCCTGGACGAGACAGAACTACGAGCAGTACTTC. This codes for CAWTRQNYEQYF. The J gene is TRBJ2-7, the V gene TRBV30; D might be TRBD1 (5 bases). The CDR3 length is 12 residues. The germline V and J ends were trimmed by 4 bases and 3 bases, with 10 bases remaining between them. The germline gives CDR1 GTSNPN, CDR2 SVGIG (reference sequence).

The genes are TRBV5-4 and TRBJ1-1, with D possibly matching TRBD1 (5 bases). V gave up 4 bases and J gave up 4 bases, with 17 bases separating them. Germline V gene sequence: CDR1 SGHNT, CDR2 YYREEE (reference sequence). This CDR3 region has 15 residues. This chain's CDR3 is CASSITGSPATEAFF. CDR3 nucleotide sequence: TGTGCCAGCAGCATAACAGGATCTCCAGCCACTGAAGCTTTCTTT.

This chain joins TRBV11-3 and TRBJ2-1; TRBD1 matches 7 bases. Germline V gene sequence: CDR1 SGHNT, CDR2 YENEEA. J gave up 4 bases and V 5 bases, and 5 bases lay outside the gene matches. CDR3 length equals 14 residues. In DNA, the CDR3 is TGTGCCAGCAGCCCGGGACAGCTATACAATGAGCAGTTCTTC. Encoded protein: CASSPGQLYNEQFF.

This chain links TRBV9 with TRBJ1-2; TRBD1 aligns across 7 bases. The CDR3 extends over 14 amino acids. V lost 4 bases, J lost 4 bases, and 7 bases stayed unmatched. Germline V gene lookup returns CDR1 SGDLS and CDR2 YYNGEE. The CDR3 region is CASSPQGIVYGYTF. The CDR3 bases are TGTGCCAGCAGCCCACAGGGGATCGTCTATGGCTACACCTTC.